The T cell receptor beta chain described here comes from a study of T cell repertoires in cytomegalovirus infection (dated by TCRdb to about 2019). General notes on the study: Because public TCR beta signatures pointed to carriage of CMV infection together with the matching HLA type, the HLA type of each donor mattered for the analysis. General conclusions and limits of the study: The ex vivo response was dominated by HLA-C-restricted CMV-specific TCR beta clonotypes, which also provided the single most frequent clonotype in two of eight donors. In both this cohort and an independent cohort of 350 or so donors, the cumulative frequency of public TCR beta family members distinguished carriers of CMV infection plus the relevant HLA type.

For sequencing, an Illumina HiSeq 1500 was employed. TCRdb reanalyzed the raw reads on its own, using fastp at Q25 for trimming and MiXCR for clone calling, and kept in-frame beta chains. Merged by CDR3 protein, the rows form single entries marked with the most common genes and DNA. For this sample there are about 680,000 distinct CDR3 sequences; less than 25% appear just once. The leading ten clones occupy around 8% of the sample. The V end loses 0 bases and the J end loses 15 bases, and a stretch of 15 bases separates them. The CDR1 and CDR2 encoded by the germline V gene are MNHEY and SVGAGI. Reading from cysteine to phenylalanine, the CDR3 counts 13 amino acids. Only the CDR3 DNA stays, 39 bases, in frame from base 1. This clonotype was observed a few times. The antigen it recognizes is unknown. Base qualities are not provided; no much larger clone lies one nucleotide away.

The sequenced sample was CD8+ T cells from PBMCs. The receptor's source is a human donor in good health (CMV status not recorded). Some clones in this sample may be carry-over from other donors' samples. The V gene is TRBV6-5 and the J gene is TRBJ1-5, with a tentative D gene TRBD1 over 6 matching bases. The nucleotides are TGTGCCAGCAGTTACTCAAGGGGGGGGACATGGCATTTT. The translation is CASSYSRGGTWHF.